The 26 T cell receptor beta chains in this list originate from one sample, sequenced in a study of cytotoxic CD8 clonotypes in ibrutinib-treated CLL. Some clones are missing from TCRdb's copy, which holds only in-frame ones; the method was immunoSEQ multiplex PCR. The repertoire includes about 130,000 clones, approximately 80% of them detected once, and roughly 13% sits in the top ten. The specimen comprised PBMCs, sampled after 12 months of ibrutinib treatment. The receptors here all came from a human donor with chronic lymphocytic leukemia.

This clone is a singleton in its sample. The rearrangement uses TRBV30 and TRBJ2-5, with 9 positions matching TRBD2. The CDR3 is made up of 13 amino acids. V was pared by 6 bases and J by 4 bases, with 6 bases of the junction left unmatched. Per germline, CDR1 GTSNPN and CDR2 SVGIG (reference sequence). This CDR3 reads CACVAGAIETQYF. The CDR3 region has the DNA TGTGCCTGCGTAGCGGGGGCCATAGAGACCCAGTACTTC.

The sample holds a few counts of this clone. The rearrangement joins TRBV19 to TRBJ1-2; no clear D. The CDR3 is made up of 17 amino acids. The germline V and J ends were trimmed by 5 bases and 0 bases, with 19 bases remaining between them. The germline gives CDR1 LNHDA, CDR2 SQIVND (reference sequence). The CDR3 is CASSDLLGRSTNYGYTF. CDR3 coding DNA: TGTGCCAGTAGTGACCTATTGGGCCGAAGCACTAACTATGGCTACACCTTC.

The chain joins TRBV10-3 to TRBJ2-1; 12 bases align to TRBD2. The CDR3 is 18 residues long. Trimming at V came to 3 bases and at J to 9 bases, leaving 15 bases not matched to a gene. CDR1 and CDR2 (germline): ENHRY, SYGVKD. The CDR3 loop reads CAISESWLAGGGYGEQFF. CDR3 coding DNA: TGTGCCATCAGTGAAAGTTGGCTAGCGGGAGGGGGGTATGGTGAGCAGTTCTTC.

The chain is built from TRBV7-6 and TRBJ2-3; 10 bases are shared with TRBD2. J was trimmed by 3 bases and V by 6 bases; bases with no gene match: 6. Per the germline V gene, CDR1 is SGHVS and CDR2 is FNYEAQ. This CDR3 spans 15 amino acids. The DNA of the CDR3 is TGTGCCAGCAGTACTAGCGGGATTCGAACAGATACGCAGTATTTT. Amino acids: CASSTSGIRTDTQYF.

The chain employs TRBV6-5 and TRBJ1-5; 9 bases are shared with TRBD1. The CDR3 is 14 amino acids. Trimming took 2 bases from V and 7 from J; bases not matched to a gene: 3. Germline CDR1 and CDR2: MNHEY and SVGAGI. The CDR3 is CASSYGQGRQPQHF. As DNA, the CDR3 is TGTGCCAGCAGTTACGGACAGGGGAGACAGCCCCAGCATTTT.

The rearrangement links TRBV28 to TRBJ1-2; 9 nucleotides match TRBD1. Per germline, CDR1 MDHEN and CDR2 SYDVKM. J was trimmed by 6 bases and V by 7 bases; bases with no gene match: 9. The CDR3 length is 14 residues. The CDR3 loop is CASKITGTGNGYTF. DNA for the CDR3: TGTGCCAGCAAAATAACCGGGACAGGGAATGGCTACACCTTC.

The rearrangement uses TRBV6-5 and TRBJ2-7, with TRBD2 identical over 11 bases. After removal of 4 bases from V and 5 bases from J, the junction contained 7 bases not matched to a gene. The CDR3 has 15 residues. The germline CDR1 and CDR2 sequences are MNHEY and SVGAGI. The CDR3 spells CASSSLAGGIDEQYF. The CDR3, as DNA: TGTGCCAGCAGTTCCCTAGCGGGAGGTATCGACGAGCAGTACTTC.

The chain links TRBV5-6 to TRBJ1-5, with D unclear. With 1 base removed from V and 4 bases from J, the gap between germline ends came to 6 bases. Looked up from germline, CDR1 is SGHDT and CDR2 is YYEEEE. The CDR3 is 13 amino acids. The CDR3 DNA is TGTGCCAGCAGCTTGAGTCTGAATCAGCCCCAGCATTTT. It translates to CASSLSLNQPQHF.

This clone was seen once. The chain couples TRBV7-2 to TRBJ2-3, with D hard to call. CDR3 size: 11 residues. The germline V gene encodes CDR1 SGHTA and CDR2 FQGNSA. Trimming took 10 bases from V and 8 from J, leaving 13 bases between them. CDR3 DNA: TGTGCCACCGCGGTAAAGGTTACGCAGTATTTT. Amino acid sequence: CATAVKVTQYF.

The J gene is TRBJ1-2, the V gene TRBV4-3; no firm D call. CDR1 and CDR2 from the germline V gene are LGHNA and YSLEER. CDR3 length: 16 amino acids. Trimming removed 2 bases from V and 3 bases from J, with 16 bases in between. CDR3 bases: TGCGCCAGCAGCCAAATCCTTCTAGGCCCCGACTATGGCTACACCTTC. Its translation: CASSQILLGPDYGYTF.

The chain has TRBV6-4 and TRBJ2-1; weak D call: TRBD2 (5 bases). V was clipped by 3 bases and J by 3 bases, with 9 bases between them. Germline V gene data show CDR1 as MRHNA and CDR2 as SNTAGT. This CDR3 is built from 14 residues. Here the CDR3 reads CASSEEDSYNEQFF. The CDR3 DNA is TGTGCCAGCAGTGAGGAGGATAGCTACAATGAGCAGTTCTTC.

There are a few counts of this clone. V usage is TRBV7-8 and J usage is TRBJ1-5, with 8 bases matching TRBD1. Germline V CDR1 and CDR2: SGHVS, FQNEAQ. Losses at the gene ends were 5 bases for V and 1 base for J; bases not matched to a gene: 7. The CDR3 has 16 amino acids. The CDR3 DNA is TGTGCCAGCAGCCTACGGAGGACAGGGAGCAATCAGCCCCAGCATTTT. This encodes CASSLRRTGSNQPQHF.

V gene TRBV30 combines with J gene TRBJ1-5, with 12 bases aligning to TRBD1. The CDR3 has 15 amino acids. J lost 6 bases, V lost 2 bases, and 5 bases had no gene match. Germline V gene sequence: CDR1 GTSNPN, CDR2 SVGIG (reference sequence). CDR3 nucleotide sequence: TGTGCCTGGAGTACCGGGACAGGGGGCGGTCAGCCCCAGCATTTT. Translating it yields CAWSTGTGGGQPQHF.

The table lists this clone with a count of one. The chain joins TRBV5-4 to TRBJ2-5; 7 bases agree with TRBD2. In germline, CDR1 is SGHNT, CDR2 YYREEE (reference sequence). This CDR3 comprises 16 residues. The V and J ends lost 0 bases and 3 bases, in that order; junction bases with no gene match: 8. As DNA, the CDR3 is TGTGCCAGCAGCTTGGCTAAAGCGGGAACCAAAGAGACCCAGTACTTC. Translating it yields CASSLAKAGTKETQYF. Drawing the rest from reference TRBV5-4 and TRBJ2-5, the complete variable domain is ETGVTQSPTHLIKTRGQQVTLRCSSQSGHNTVSWYQQALGQGPQFIFQYYREEENGRGNFPPRFSGLQFPNYSSELNVNALELDDSALYLCASSLAKAGTKETQYFGPGTRLLVL.

V gene TRBV7-2 combines with J gene TRBJ1-1; tentatively, D is TRBD1 (6 bases). The V end lost 2 bases, the J end lost 0 bases, and 10 bases lay between the germline ends. The CDR3 is 15 amino acids. Germline CDR1 and CDR2: SGHTA and FQGNSA. The DNA of the CDR3 is TGTGCCAGCAGCTTAACCACAGGGTTGAACACTGAAGCTTTCTTT. Encoded protein: CASSLTTGLNTEAFF.

The V gene is TRBV9, the J gene TRBJ1-1; unclear D gene. With 0 bases removed from V and 3 bases from J, the gap between germline ends came to 12 bases. CDR3 length: 15 residues. CDR1 and CDR2 from the germline V gene are SGDLS and YYNGEE. The CDR3 DNA reads as TGTGCCAGCAGCGTAGACAGTTATTACGACACTGAAGCTTTCTTT. Amino acid sequence: CASSVDSYYDTEAFF.

This clone showed up just once. The chain employs TRBV29-1 and TRBJ2-1, with 13 bases fitting TRBD2. CDR1 is SQVTM, CDR2 ANQGSEA, per germline. The junction had 13 bases not matched to a gene; V was cut back by 7 bases and J by 1 base. This CDR3 region has 18 residues. The CDR3 here is CSGITSGRAVFSYNEQFF. In DNA, the CDR3 is TGCAGCGGGATTACTAGCGGGAGGGCCGTATTTTCCTACAATGAGCAGTTCTTC.

The V gene is TRBV9, the J gene TRBJ2-3, with D tentatively TRBD2 (5 bases). CDR1 and CDR2 (germline): SGDLS, YYNGEE. The ends were cut back, 0 bases at V and 2 bases at J, with 7 bases in the middle. CDR3 length: 14 residues. The CDR3 coding sequence is TGTGCCAGCAGCGTAGACGGGAACACAGATACGCAGTATTTT. As protein: CASSVDGNTDTQYF.

This clone was picked up a small number of times. The V call is TRBV21-1, the J call TRBJ2-1; the table assigns TRBD2, which was not confirmed against the DNA. TRBV21-1 is a known pseudogene. The CDR3 sequence is 14 residues long. The chain's CDR3 is CATKRLAAHNEQFF. The CDR3 DNA reads TGTGCCACCAAGCGACTAGCGGCCCACAATGAGCAGTTCTTC.

The chain uses TRBV6-1 and TRBJ1-2, with TRBD1 matching 8 bases. In germline, CDR1 is MNHNS, CDR2 SASEGT. The CDR3 sequence is 15 residues long. V lost 6 bases and J lost 4; bases outside the gene matches: 10. The CDR3 nucleotides are TGTGCCAGCAGAAAACCGGGACAGGAGGTCTATGGCTACACCTTC. This sequence encodes CASRKPGQEVYGYTF.

V is TRBV27 and J is TRBJ2-6, with D unresolved. This CDR3 comprises 14 residues. V lost 5 bases and J 0 bases, leaving 5 bases between the germline ends. The germline V gene has CDR1 MNHEY and CDR2 SMNVEV (reference sequence). DNA of the CDR3: TGTGCCAGCAGTGACCGCTCTGGGGCCAACGTCCTGACTTTC. As protein: CASSDRSGANVLTF. Based on the CDR3 plus reference TRBV27 and TRBJ2-6, the full variable domain is EAQVTQNPRYLITVTGKKLTVTCSQNMNHEYMSWYRQDPGLGLRQIYYSMNVEVTDKGDVPEGYKVSRKEKRNFPLILESPSPNQTSLYFCASSDRSGANVLTFGAGSRLTVL.

This clone was recorded a few times. The V and J genes are TRBV7-2 and TRBJ2-1; 10 bases map to TRBD2. Trimming took 2 bases from V and 7 from J; bases not matched to a gene: 5. Germline assignment: CDR1 SGHTA and CDR2 FQGNSA. The CDR3 has 15 amino acids. The CDR3 DNA is TGTGCCAGCAGCTTACTAGCGGGAGATCGGAATGAGCAGTTCTTC. Protein product: CASSLLAGDRNEQFF.

This chain connects TRBV19 to TRBJ2-7; the match to TRBD2 covers 8 bases. Looked up from germline, CDR1 is LNHDA and CDR2 is SQIVND (reference sequence). V lost 5 bases, J lost 6 bases, and 6 bases stayed unmatched. This CDR3 spans 13 amino acids. CDR3 protein: CASSPPSGGEQYF. CDR3 bases: TGTGCCAGTAGTCCCCCCAGCGGGGGCGAGCAGTACTTC.

The chain uses TRBV7-9 and TRBJ2-7, with D possibly matching TRBD2 (6 bases). V was shortened by 3 bases and J by 3 bases, with 24 bases between the two germline ends. Germline V gene lookup returns CDR1 SEHNR and CDR2 FQNEAQ (reference sequence). CDR3 length: 18 amino acids. CDR3 sequence reads: CASSFRWGDGVKGYEQYF. CDR3 in DNA: TGTGCCAGCAGCTTTAGGTGGGGGGATGGGGTTAAGGGCTACGAGCAGTACTTC. The full variable domain, completed using reference TRBV7-9 and TRBJ2-7, is DTGVSQNPRHKITKRGQNVTFRCDPISEHNRLYWYRQTLGQGPEFLTYFQNEAQLEKSRLLSDRFSAERPKGSFSTLEIQRTEQGDSAMYLCASSFRWGDGVKGYEQYFGPGTRLTVT.

The gene calls are TRBV15 and TRBJ2-3, with D uncertain. This CDR3 spans 13 amino acids. CDR1 is LNHNV and CDR2 is YYDKDF in the germline V gene (reference sequence). Trimming pared 8 bases from V and 1 base from J, leaving 10 bases between. The DNA for the CDR3 is TGTGCCACCGAGCTTTGGGGCACAGATACGCAGTATTTT. This codes for CATELWGTDTQYF. The full variable domain, its missing parts supplied by reference TRBV15 and TRBJ2-3, is DAMVIQNPRYQVTQFGKPVTLSCSQTLNHNVMYWYQQKSSQAPKLLFHYYDKDFNNEADTPDNFQSRRPNTSFCFLDIRSPGLGDTAMYLCATELWGTDTQYFGPGTRLTVL.

The chain joins TRBV7-3 to TRBJ2-3, with D unresolved. Per germline, CDR1 SGHTA and CDR2 FQGTGA. Trimming cost V 5 bases and J 6 bases, with 12 bases left between them. CDR3 length: 13 amino acids. CDR3 residues: CASSAQTRDTQYF. The CDR3 region has the DNA TGTGCCAGCAGCGCACAAACACGGGATACGCAGTATTTT.